The sample holds a few counts of the clone carrying this T cell receptor beta chain. Its target is unknown. V was cut by 1 base and J by 5 bases, with 14 bases left in between. Germline V gives CDR1 MGHDK, CDR2 SYGVNS. CDR3 length: 15 amino acids. The Oncomine TCR Beta short-read assay was applied to DNA of cultured CD4+ T cells. TCRdb itself ran the PCR reads through MiXCR, one entry per CDR3 protein. The repertoire consists of about 7,200 distinct CDR3 sequences, with around 41% occurring once and the leading ten covering about a third. The sample comes from a study of vaccination and CD4 T cells after COVID-19. The sample's treatment: roughly 10-day PBMC culture with coronavirus spike peptide pools or control peptides (ViraFEST assay). Unexposed donor CD4+ T cells predated the COVID-19 pandemic, collected 2011-2018. Investigators exposed CD4+ T cells from unexposed donors to SARS-CoV-2 S/N and four cold-coronavirus spikes, as cells permitted.

Study-level points and caveats: Looking at convalescent patients, a median approximately 86% of reactive clones were present only post-vaccination.

Sequenced input: CD4+ T cells from blood, cultured in vitro. This sequence originates from a human donor in good health. The V gene is TRBV25-1, the J gene TRBJ2-5; D is unresolved. Here the CDR3 reads CASSESPPIRETQYF. The DNA for the CDR3 is TGTGCCAGCAGTGAATCCCCCCCGATAAGGGAGACCCAGTACTTC. The complete variable domain, with remaining parts taken from reference TRBV25-1 and TRBJ2-5, reads EADIYQTPRYLVIGTGKKITLECSQTMGHDKMYWYQQDPGMELHLIHYSYGVNSTEKGDLSSESTVSRIRTEHFPLTLESARPSHTSQYLCASSESPPIRETQYFGPGTRLLVL.